A selection of T cell receptor beta chains follows, all from one sample in a study of cytomegalovirus exposure and HLA in healthy donors. Clones were read by immunoSEQ multiplex PCR, and TCRdb kept only the in-frame ones, dropping some. The sample has about 59,000 clones, about four fifths seen once. Input material: PBMCs. All receptors derive from a woman in her forties in good health and CMV-seronegative. Both conserved end residues are part of each CDR3. D genes are given only for firm matches. Only some rows state a clone size, as once, few, many or a class for expanded clones.

V gene,clone size,J gene,D gene,CDR3 DNA,CDR3 protein
TRBV5-1,.,TRBJ2-1,TRBD1,TGCGCCAGCAGCTTGCTATCAGGGGGCGATTACAATGAGCAGTTCTTC,CASSLLSGGDYNEQFF
TRBV6-6,.,TRBJ2-7,.,TGTGCCAGCAGTTACCCCGAGGGGAGGGGGTACGAGCAGTACTTC,CASSYPEGRGYEQYF
TRBV9,.,TRBJ2-3,TRBD2,TGTGCCAGCAGCGGGACTAGCAACCAAAAGACAGATACGCAGTATTTT,CASSGTSNQKTDTQYF
TRBV15,.,TRBJ2-1,TRBD2,TGTGCCACCAGCAGACAGGTAGGACTAGCGGAGGACAATGAGCAGTTCTTC,CATSRQVGLAEDNEQFF
TRBV29-1,.,TRBJ1-2,.,TGCAGCGTTGAAGACAGTTTAAACTATGGCTACACCTTC,CSVEDSLNYGYTF
TRBV5-1,.,TRBJ2-5,.,TGCGCCAGCAGCTTGAAGTGGGCCCCCGGTTTAGAGACCCAGTACTTC,CASSLKWAPGLETQYF
TRBV29-1,.,TRBJ2-7,TRBD2,TGCAGCGTAGCGGGAGTATCAGAGCAGTACTTC,CSVAGVSEQYF
TRBV28,.,TRBJ2-1,.,TGTGCCAGCAGTTCAGGGGACCCAGGGAATGAGCAGTTCTTC,CASSSGDPGNEQFF
TRBV7-8,.,TRBJ1-1,.,TGTGCCAGCAGCTTAGGGGGGGTCACTGAAGCTTTCTTT,CASSLGGVTEAFF
TRBV11-2,.,TRBJ2-2,TRBD1,TGTGCCAGCAGCGGCACCGGGACAGGGGGTTCCGGGGAGCTGTTTTTT,CASSGTGTGGSGELFF
TRBV25-1,.,TRBJ2-5,.,TGTGCCAGCAGTGAAGATGTAAGGGGAGAGACCCAGTACTTC,CASSEDVRGETQYF
TRBV30,.,TRBJ2-7,TRBD2,TGTGCCTCCCGTATCCCGAGACTAGCGGTGAGCTCCTACGAGCAGTACTTC,CASRIPRLAVSSYEQYF
TRBV5-1,once,TRBJ2-5,TRBD2,TGCGCCAGCAGCGCTAGCGGGACGCGAGAGACCCAGTACTTC,CASSASGTRETQYF